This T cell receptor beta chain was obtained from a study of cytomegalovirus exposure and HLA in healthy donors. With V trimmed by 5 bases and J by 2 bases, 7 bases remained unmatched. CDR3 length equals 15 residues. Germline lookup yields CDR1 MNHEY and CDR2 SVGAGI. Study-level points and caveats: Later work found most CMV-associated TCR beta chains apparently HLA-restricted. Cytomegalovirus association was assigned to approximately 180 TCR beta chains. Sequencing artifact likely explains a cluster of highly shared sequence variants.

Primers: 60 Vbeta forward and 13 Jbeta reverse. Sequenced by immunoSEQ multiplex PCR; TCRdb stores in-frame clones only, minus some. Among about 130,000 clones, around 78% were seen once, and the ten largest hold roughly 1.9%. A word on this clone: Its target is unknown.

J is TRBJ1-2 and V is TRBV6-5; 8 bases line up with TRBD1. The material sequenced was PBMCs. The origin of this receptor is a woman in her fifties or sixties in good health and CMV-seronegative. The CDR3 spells CASSRYGQGNYGYTF. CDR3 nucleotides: TGTGCCAGCAGTAGATACGGACAGGGAAACTATGGCTACACCTTC.